What follows is one T cell receptor beta chain and its context. Its antigen remains unknown. A much larger clone lies a single base off, so this may be a read error. The data originate from a study of T cells in Graves' hyperthyroidism and ophthalmopathy. Study results and limitations: Most thyroid clonotypes with frequency above 0.001 were detected in blood. Ophthalmopathy was identified by the model a median around 6 months ahead of onset.

TCR beta CDR3 sequences were amplified from RNA transcripts. With the HTBI primer set, the TCR CDR3 went through a first round of RT-PCR. TCRdb analysed the multiplex PCR reads with MiXCR anew, one entry per CDR3 protein. Of hundreds of thousands of distinct CDR3 sequences listed, 13% to 15% were seen once; the top ten hold approximately 14%. Graves' hyperthyroidism without ophthalmopathy progression within 18 months was termed stable. This CDR3 contains 15 residues. Germline CDR1 and CDR2: SNHLY and FYNNEI. The chain combines TRBV2 with TRBJ2-5, with D perhaps TRBD1 (5 bases). Sequences were obtained from blood. The receptor was isolated from a woman in her 40s with Graves' hyperthyroidism. In DNA, the CDR3 is TGTGCCAGCAATGAAAGTGGTGTCAGGGCAGAGACCCAGTACTTC. As protein: CASNESGVRAETQYF. Full variable domain (missing parts from reference TRBV2 and TRBJ2-5): EPEVTQTPSHQVTQMGQEVILRCVPISNHLYFYWYRQILGQKVEFLVSFYNNEISEKSEIFDDQFSVERPDGSNFTLKIRSTKLEDSAMYFCASNESGVRAETQYFGPGTRLLVL.